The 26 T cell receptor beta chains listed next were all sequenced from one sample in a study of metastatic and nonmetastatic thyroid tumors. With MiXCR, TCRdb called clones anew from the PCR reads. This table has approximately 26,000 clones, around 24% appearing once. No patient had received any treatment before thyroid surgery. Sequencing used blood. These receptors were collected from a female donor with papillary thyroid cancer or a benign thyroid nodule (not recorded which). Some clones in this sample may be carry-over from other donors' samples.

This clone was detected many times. CDR3 protein: CASSVASTGRDGYTF. The CDR3 bases are TGTGCCAGCAGCGTAGCTTCCACAGGGCGCGATGGCTACACCTTC. This chain uses TRBV9 with TRBJ1-2; possibly TRBD1 for D (6 bases). In germline, CDR1 is SGDLS, CDR2 YYNGEE. V lost 0 bases and J 6 bases, leaving 15 bases between the germline ends. This CDR3 comprises 15 residues. The complete variable domain, with remaining parts taken from reference TRBV9 and TRBJ1-2, reads DSGVTQTPKHLITATGQRVTLRCSPRSGDLSVYWYQQSLDQGLQFLIQYYNGEERAKGNILERFSAQQFPDLHSELNLSSLELGDSALYFCASSVASTGRDGYTFGSGTRLTVV.

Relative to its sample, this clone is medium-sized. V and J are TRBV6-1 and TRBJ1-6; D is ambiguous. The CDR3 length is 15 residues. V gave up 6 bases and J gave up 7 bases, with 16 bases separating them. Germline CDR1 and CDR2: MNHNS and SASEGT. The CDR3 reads CASSLTRQRNSPLHF. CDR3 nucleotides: TGTGCCAGCAGCCTTACCCGGCAGCGGAATTCACCCCTCCACTTT.

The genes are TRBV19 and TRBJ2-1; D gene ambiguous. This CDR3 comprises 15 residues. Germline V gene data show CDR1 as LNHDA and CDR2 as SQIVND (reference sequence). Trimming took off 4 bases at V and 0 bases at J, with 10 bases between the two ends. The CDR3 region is CASSRSLSSYNEQFF. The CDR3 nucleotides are TGTGCCAGTAGTAGATCATTGAGCTCCTACAATGAGCAGTTCTTC.

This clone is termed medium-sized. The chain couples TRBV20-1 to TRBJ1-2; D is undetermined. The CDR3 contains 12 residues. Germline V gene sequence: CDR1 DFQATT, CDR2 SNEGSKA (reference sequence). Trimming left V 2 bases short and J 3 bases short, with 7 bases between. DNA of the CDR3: TGCAGTGCTAGAACAAGTGACTATGGCTACACCTTC. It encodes CSARTSDYGYTF.

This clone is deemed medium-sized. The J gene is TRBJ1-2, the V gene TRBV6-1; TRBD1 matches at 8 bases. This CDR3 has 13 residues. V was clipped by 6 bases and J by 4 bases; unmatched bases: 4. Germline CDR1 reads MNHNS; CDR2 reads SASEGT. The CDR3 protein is CASRPGGTYGYTF. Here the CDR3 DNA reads TGTGCCAGCAGACCAGGGGGCACCTATGGCTACACCTTC.

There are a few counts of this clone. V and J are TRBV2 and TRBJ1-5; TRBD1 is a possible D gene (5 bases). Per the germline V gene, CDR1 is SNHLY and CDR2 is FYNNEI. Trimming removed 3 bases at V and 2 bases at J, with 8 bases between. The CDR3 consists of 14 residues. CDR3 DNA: TGTGCCAGCAGTGAGGGGGGGGGCAATCAGCCCCAGCATTTT. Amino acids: CASSEGGGNQPQHF.

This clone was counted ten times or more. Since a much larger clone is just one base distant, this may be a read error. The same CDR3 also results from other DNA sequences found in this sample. As DNA, the CDR3 is TGCGCCAGCAGCTTGACGGTGGGCTATGGTGGCTACACCTTC. This sequence encodes CASSLTVGYGGYTF. The chain recombines TRBV5-1 with TRBJ1-2; no definite D call. The CDR3 sequence is 14 residues long. Germline CDR1 and CDR2: SGHRS and YFSETQ. The V and J ends lost 1 base and 7 bases respectively, with 14 bases between them. The whole variable domain, remainder taken from reference TRBV5-1 and TRBJ1-2, is KAGVTQTPRYLIKTRGQQVTLSCSPISGHRSVSWYQQTPGQGLQFLFEYFSETQRNKGNFPGRFSGRQFSNSRSEMNVSTLELGDSALYLCASSLTVGYGGYTFGSGTRLTVV.

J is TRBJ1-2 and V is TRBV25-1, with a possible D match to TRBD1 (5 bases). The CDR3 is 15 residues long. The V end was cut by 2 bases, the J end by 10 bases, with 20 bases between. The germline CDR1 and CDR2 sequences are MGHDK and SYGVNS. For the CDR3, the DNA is TGTGCCAGCAGTGAACCCGGTGGGGCCCAAGAATCCTACACCTTC. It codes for CASSEPGGAQESYTF.

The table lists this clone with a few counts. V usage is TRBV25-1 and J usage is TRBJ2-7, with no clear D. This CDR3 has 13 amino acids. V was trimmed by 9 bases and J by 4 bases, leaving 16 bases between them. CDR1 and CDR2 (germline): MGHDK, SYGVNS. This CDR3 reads CARSKSGGYEQYV. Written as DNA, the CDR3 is TGTGCCAGAAGTAAATCGGGCGGATACGAGCAGTACGTC.

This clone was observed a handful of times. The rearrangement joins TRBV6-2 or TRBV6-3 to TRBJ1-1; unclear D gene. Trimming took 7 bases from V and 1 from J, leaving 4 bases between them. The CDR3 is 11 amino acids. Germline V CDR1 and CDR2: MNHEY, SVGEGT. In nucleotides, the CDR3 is TGTGCCAGCATCCAGAACACTGAAGCTTTCTTT. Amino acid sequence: CASIQNTEAFF.

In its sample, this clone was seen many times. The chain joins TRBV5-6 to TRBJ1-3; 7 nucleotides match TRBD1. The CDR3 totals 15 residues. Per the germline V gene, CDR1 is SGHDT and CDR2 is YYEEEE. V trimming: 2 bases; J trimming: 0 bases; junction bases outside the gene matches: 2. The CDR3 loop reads CASSFRGTSGNTIYF. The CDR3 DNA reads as TGTGCCAGCAGCTTCAGGGGGACCTCTGGAAACACCATATATTTT.

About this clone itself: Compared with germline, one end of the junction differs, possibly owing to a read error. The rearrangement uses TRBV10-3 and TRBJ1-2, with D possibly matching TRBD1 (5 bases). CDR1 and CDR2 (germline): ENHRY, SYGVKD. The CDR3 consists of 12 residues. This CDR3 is CAISDPQRGYTF. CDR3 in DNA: TGTGCCATCAGTGACCCCCAGAGGGGCTACACATTC.

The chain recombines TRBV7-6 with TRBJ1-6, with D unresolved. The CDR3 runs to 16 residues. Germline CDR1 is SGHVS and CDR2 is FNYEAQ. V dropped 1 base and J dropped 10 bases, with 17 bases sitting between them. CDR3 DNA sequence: TGTGCCAGCAGCTTAGGGGCGGCAGTGACGTGCTCACCCCTCCACTTT. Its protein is CASSLGAAVTCSPLHF. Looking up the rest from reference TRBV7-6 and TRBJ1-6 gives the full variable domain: GAGVSQSPRYKVTKRGQDVALRCDPISGHVSLYWYRQALGQGPEFLTYFNYEAQQDKSGLPNDRFSAERPEGSISTLTIQRTEQRDSAMYRCASSLGAAVTCSPLHFGNGTRLTVT.

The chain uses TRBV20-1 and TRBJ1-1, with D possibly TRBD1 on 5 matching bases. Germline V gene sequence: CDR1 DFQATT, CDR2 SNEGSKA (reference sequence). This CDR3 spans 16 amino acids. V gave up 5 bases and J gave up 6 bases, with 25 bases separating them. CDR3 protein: CSADPGQADLRSEAFF. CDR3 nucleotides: TGCAGTGCTGACCCCGGACAAGCTGATCTGAGGTCTGAAGCTTTCTTT.

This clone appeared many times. This CDR3 is CSVEVVAGGSYEQYF. The CDR3 DNA sequence: TGCAGCGTTGAAGTGGTAGCGGGAGGCTCCTACGAGCAGTACTTC. V usage is TRBV29-1 and J usage is TRBJ2-7; 10 bases are shared with TRBD2. This CDR3 spans 15 amino acids. The V gene's germline CDR1 is SQVTM and CDR2 ANQGSEA. Germline trimming cut 1 base from V and 0 bases from J; bases unmatched to any gene: 3.

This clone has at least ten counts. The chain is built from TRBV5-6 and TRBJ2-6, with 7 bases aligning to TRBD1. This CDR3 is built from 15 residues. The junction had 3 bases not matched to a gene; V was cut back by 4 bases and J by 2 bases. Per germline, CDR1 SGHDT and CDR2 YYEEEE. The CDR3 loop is CASSQTGTGANVLTF. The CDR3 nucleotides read TGTGCCAGCAGCCAGACAGGGACTGGGGCCAACGTCCTGACTTTC.

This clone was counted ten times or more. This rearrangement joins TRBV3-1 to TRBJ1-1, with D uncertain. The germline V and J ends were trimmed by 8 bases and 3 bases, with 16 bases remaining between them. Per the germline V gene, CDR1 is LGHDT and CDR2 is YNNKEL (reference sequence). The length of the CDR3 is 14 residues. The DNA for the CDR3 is TGTGCCAGCGGTGGATTAGGGAGCGACACTGAAGCTTTCTTT. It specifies CASGGLGSDTEAFF.

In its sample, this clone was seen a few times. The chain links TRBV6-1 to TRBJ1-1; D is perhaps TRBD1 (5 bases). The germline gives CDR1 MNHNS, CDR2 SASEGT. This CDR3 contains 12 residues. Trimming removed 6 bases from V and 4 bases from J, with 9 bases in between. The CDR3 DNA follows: TGTGCCAGCAGGATAGGGGTCACTGAAGCTTTCTTT. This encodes CASRIGVTEAFF.

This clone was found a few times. This CDR3 reads CASSKQGYPDEQFF. DNA for the CDR3: TGTGCCAGCAGTAAACAGGGTTATCCCGATGAGCAGTTCTTC. This chain uses TRBV6-1 with TRBJ2-1, with D perhaps matching TRBD1 (6 bases). Per the germline V gene, CDR1 is MNHNS and CDR2 is SASEGT. Trimming stripped 5 bases from V and 8 bases from J, with 16 bases between. The CDR3 runs 14 residues.

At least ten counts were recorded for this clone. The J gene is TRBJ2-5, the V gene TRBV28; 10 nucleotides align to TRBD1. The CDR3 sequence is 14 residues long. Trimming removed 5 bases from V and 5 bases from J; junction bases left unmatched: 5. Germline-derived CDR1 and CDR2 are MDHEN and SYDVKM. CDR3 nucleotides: TGTGCCAGCAGTCGACAGGGGGCTGTGGAGACCCAGTACTTC. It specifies CASSRQGAVETQYF.

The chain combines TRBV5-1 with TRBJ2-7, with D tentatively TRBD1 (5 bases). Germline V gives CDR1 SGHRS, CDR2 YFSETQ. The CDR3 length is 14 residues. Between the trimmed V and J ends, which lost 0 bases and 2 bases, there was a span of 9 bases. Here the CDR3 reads CASSLEQAAYEQYF. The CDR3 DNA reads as TGCGCCAGCAGCTTGGAACAGGCAGCCTACGAGCAGTACTTC.

The CDR3 DNA reads as TGTGCCAGCAGCCTGGAGTTGGTCTCCCTGGTAGGGACAGATACGCAGTATTTT. Translated: CASSLELVSLVGTDTQYF. The chain carries TRBV5-4 and TRBJ2-3, with D unclear. V dropped 4 bases and J dropped 3 bases, with 24 bases sitting between them. From germline, CDR1 is SGHNT and CDR2 YYREEE (reference sequence). CDR3 size: 18 residues.

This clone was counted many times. CDR3 bases: TGTGCCAGCAGCTTAGGCCCCCCTAGCGGGAAGTACAATGAGCAGTTCTTC. It yields the protein CASSLGPPSGKYNEQFF. The rearrangement links TRBV11-2 to TRBJ2-1; 9 nucleotides agree with TRBD2. This CDR3 has 17 amino acids. Germline CDR1 reads SGHAT; CDR2 reads FQNNGV. V shed 1 base, J shed 4 bases, and the junction held 8 bases outside the gene matches.

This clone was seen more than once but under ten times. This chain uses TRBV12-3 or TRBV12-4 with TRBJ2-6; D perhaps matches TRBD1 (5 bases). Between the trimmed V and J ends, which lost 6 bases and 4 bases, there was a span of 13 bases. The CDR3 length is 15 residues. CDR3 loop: CASSPTGWGANVLTF. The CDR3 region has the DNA TGTGCCAGCAGCCCTACAGGTTGGGGGGCCAACGTCCTGACTTTC.

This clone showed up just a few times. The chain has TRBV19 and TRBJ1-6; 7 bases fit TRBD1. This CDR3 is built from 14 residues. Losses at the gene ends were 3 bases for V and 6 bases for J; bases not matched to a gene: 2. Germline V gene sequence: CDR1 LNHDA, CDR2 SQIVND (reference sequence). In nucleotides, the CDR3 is TGTGCCAGTAGTATTCAGGGGGGTAATTCACCCCTCCACTTT. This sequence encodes CASSIQGGNSPLHF.

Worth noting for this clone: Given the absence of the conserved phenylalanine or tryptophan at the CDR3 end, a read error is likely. Written as DNA, the CDR3 is TGTGCCAGCAGTTGGAATAGGGAGCAGTACTAC. Amino acid sequence: CASSWNREQYY. This rearrangement joins TRBV28 to TRBJ2-7; D is unclear. CDR1 MDHEN and CDR2 SYDVKM come from the germline V gene. CDR3 length equals 11 residues. V lost 4 bases to trimming and J lost 7 bases, with 8 bases between them.